Listed here are 31 T cell receptor beta chains from one sample, sequenced in a study of blood T cell repertoires in COVID-19. Profiled with immunoSEQ multiplex PCR; TCRdb holds only in-frame clones, not every one. The sample carries approximately 220,000 clones, 89% recorded once. Specimen: PBMCs or T cells enriched from blood (not recorded which). The receptors originated from a woman aged 25 to 45 with acute COVID-19.

The chain joins TRBV28 to TRBJ1-5; D is unclear. Trimming stripped 8 bases from V and 7 bases from J, with 15 bases between. In germline, CDR1 is MDHEN, CDR2 SYDVKM. The CDR3 consists of 13 residues. In DNA form, the CDR3 reads TGTGCCAGCCGCCGAAGTGGGAGCCAGCCCCAGCATTTT. Translating gives CASRRSGSQPQHF.

This chain links TRBV12-2 with TRBJ1-5; the table assigns TRBD1, which was not confirmed against the DNA. TRBV12-2 counts as a pseudogene. The CDR3 is made up of 15 amino acids. The CDR3 loop is CASRLTGGSNQPQHF. Written as DNA, the CDR3 is TGTGCAAGTCGCTTGACAGGCGGAAGCAATCAGCCCCAGCATTTT.

CDR3 protein: CASSPGLTSGGADEQFF. The DNA of the CDR3 is TGTGCCAGCAGCCCTGGACTGACGAGCGGGGGAGCGGATGAGCAGTTCTTC. This chain uses TRBV28 with TRBJ2-1; the match to TRBD2 covers 8 bases. Germline CDR1 is MDHEN and CDR2 is SYDVKM. The CDR3 has 17 residues. Trimming cost V 6 bases and J 8 bases; bases outside gene matches: 18.

V and J are TRBV4-1 and TRBJ1-2, with 10 bases identical to TRBD1. Losses at the gene ends were 2 bases for V and 3 bases for J; bases not matched to a gene: 12. This CDR3 has 18 amino acids. Germline lookup yields CDR1 MGHRA and CDR2 YSYEKL. The CDR3 loop is CASSQFSRGQGDDYGYTF. CDR3 nucleotides: TGCGCCAGCAGCCAATTCAGTCGAGGACAGGGGGACGACTATGGCTACACCTTC.

This clone was detected only once. This chain connects TRBV12-3 or TRBV12-4 to TRBJ2-3; D gene uncertain. The CDR3 is 12 residues long. CDR3 region: CATTKNTDTQYF. The CDR3 DNA reads TGTGCAACTACTAAAAACACAGATACGCAGTATTTT.

The chain is built from TRBV2 and TRBJ1-2, with TRBD1 as a possible D gene (5 bases). The germline V gene encodes CDR1 SNHLY and CDR2 FYNNEI. This CDR3 contains 13 residues. Trimming removed 6 bases at V and 2 bases at J, with 10 bases between. The CDR3 reads CASSSTENYGYTF. DNA of the CDR3: TGTGCCAGCAGCTCGACAGAGAACTATGGCTACACCTTC.

There are a few counts of this clone. This chain connects TRBV5-1 to TRBJ1-1; 7 positions agree with TRBD1. This CDR3 has 18 amino acids. V lost 4 bases and J lost 5; bases outside the gene matches: 20. Germline-derived CDR1 and CDR2 are SGHRS and YFSETQ. CDR3 in DNA: TGCGCCAGCAGCCCGGCCCCCAAGGGGGCGATAGGTAGGACTGAAGCTTTCTTT. Protein: CASSPAPKGAIGRTEAFF. Complete variable domain (other parts from reference TRBV5-1 and TRBJ1-1): KAGVTQTPRYLIKTRGQQVTLSCSPISGHRSVSWYQQTPGQGLQFLFEYFSETQRNKGNFPGRFSGRQFSNSRSEMNVSTLELGDSALYLCASSPAPKGAIGRTEAFFGQGTRLTVV.

The chain carries TRBV2 and TRBJ2-1; 7 bases match TRBD1. The CDR3 is 15 residues long. J was trimmed by 2 bases and V by 5 bases; bases with no gene match: 6. Germline assignment: CDR1 SNHLY and CDR2 FYNNEI. The CDR3 sequence is CASSRSQGAYNEQFF. The CDR3, as DNA: TGTGCCAGCAGTCGATCCCAGGGGGCCTACAATGAGCAGTTCTTC.

The chain links TRBV27 to TRBJ2-5, with 11 bases matching TRBD1. The CDR3 runs to 14 residues. The germline gives CDR1 MNHEY, CDR2 SMNVEV (reference sequence). V shed 0 bases and J 6 bases; nucleotides not matched to a gene: 0. CDR3 in DNA: TGTGCCAGCAGTTTATCGGACAGGGGGCAGACCCAGTACTTC. Translating gives CASSLSDRGQTQYF.

This chain joins TRBV10-3 and TRBJ1-1, with 7 bases that match TRBD1. With V trimmed by 6 bases and J by 1 base, 2 bases remained unmatched. Germline V gene data show CDR1 as ENHRY and CDR2 as SYGVKD. The CDR3 is 13 amino acids. CDR3 in amino acids: CAIRNRGNTEAFF. CDR3 sequence (DNA): TGTGCCATCAGGAACAGGGGGAACACTGAAGCTTTCTTT.

The chain uses TRBV2 and TRBJ1-3; no clear D gene. CDR1 is SNHLY and CDR2 is FYNNEI in the germline V gene. The CDR3 spans 15 residues. Trimming removed 7 bases from V and 0 bases from J, with 13 bases in between. The CDR3 DNA reads TGTGCCAGCAACCAAAACTCGGGCTCTGGAAACACCATATATTTT. Translation: CASNQNSGSGNTIYF.

This clone occurred a few times. The chain links TRBV27 to TRBJ1-4, with D possibly being TRBD1 (5 bases). The length of the CDR3 is 15 residues. The V end was cut by 5 bases, the J end by 4 bases, with 14 bases between. From germline, CDR1 is MNHEY and CDR2 SMNVEV (reference sequence). The CDR3 nucleotides read TGTGCCAGCAGTCACCTCGGGACTAGTAATGAAAAACTGTTTTTT. Translating gives CASSHLGTSNEKLFF.

This sequence joins TRBV5-6 and TRBJ2-7; 7 nucleotides agree with TRBD2. The V gene end was trimmed by 2 bases and the J gene end by 2 bases; junction bases not matched to a gene: 7. CDR1 is SGHDT and CDR2 is YYEEEE in the germline V gene. This CDR3 comprises 15 residues. CDR3 amino acids: CASSFGASGTYEQYF. In DNA form, the CDR3 reads TGTGCCAGCAGCTTCGGAGCTAGCGGAACCTACGAGCAGTACTTC. Full variable domain (missing parts from reference TRBV5-6 and TRBJ2-7): DAGVTQSPTHLIKTRGQQVTLRCSPKSGHDTVSWYQQALGQGPQFIFQYYEEEERQRGNFPDRFSGHQFPNYSSELNVNALLLGDSALYLCASSFGASGTYEQYFGPGTRLTVT.

V and J are TRBV9 and TRBJ2-2, with 7 bases matching TRBD1. With V trimmed by 2 bases and J by 1 base, 5 bases remained unmatched. Germline loops: CDR1 SGDLS, CDR2 YYNGEE. The CDR3 has 16 residues. The CDR3 nucleotides read TGTGCCAGCAGCGTGTTGGGACAGCAGAACACCGGGGAGCTGTTTTTT. It encodes CASSVLGQQNTGELFF.

The chain combines TRBV28 with TRBJ1-6; D not resolved. Deletions cut 6 bases from V and 9 bases from J, with 21 bases between. This CDR3 is 16 amino acids long. Germline V lookup: CDR1 MDHEN, CDR2 SYDVKM. CDR3 bases: TGTGCCAGCAGGTTTCGGGGTTTCGGGGAGAGTTCACCCCTCCACTTT. Amino acid sequence: CASRFRGFGESSPLHF.

V and J are TRBV5-6 and TRBJ2-7; 7 bases match TRBD1. This CDR3 has 15 amino acids. Per the germline V gene, CDR1 is SGHDT and CDR2 is YYEEEE. V dropped 3 bases and J dropped 4; count of bases not matched to a gene: 10. CDR3 region: CASSSVDRVKYEQYF. In DNA, the CDR3 is TGTGCCAGCAGCTCCGTAGACAGGGTGAAATACGAGCAGTACTTC.

This clone was picked up one time. The chain carries TRBV7-2 and TRBJ1-6; 9 nucleotides line up with TRBD1. The CDR3 covers 16 residues. Germline V lookup: CDR1 SGHTA, CDR2 FQGNSA. Unmatched junction bases numbered 8, after V lost 5 bases and J lost 6 bases. This CDR3 is CASSVHRGRVNSPLHF. The CDR3 DNA sequence: TGTGCCAGCAGCGTCCACAGGGGGCGCGTTAATTCACCCCTCCACTTT.

This rearrangement joins TRBV28 to TRBJ1-2; 7 nucleotides line up with TRBD1. The CDR3 covers 14 residues. The junction had 9 bases not matched to a gene; V was cut back by 6 bases and J by 5 bases. Germline V gene lookup returns CDR1 MDHEN and CDR2 SYDVKM. CDR3 nucleotides: TGTGCCAGCAGCGGTTCAGGGGGAGAGTATGGCTACACCTTC. Translating it yields CASSGSGGEYGYTF.

V is TRBV27 and J is TRBJ1-4; 10 nucleotides line up with TRBD1. The V gene's germline CDR1 is MNHEY and CDR2 SMNVEV (reference sequence). V lost 2 bases, J lost 10 bases, and 4 bases stayed unmatched. This CDR3 region has 14 residues. Here the CDR3 DNA reads TGTGCCAGCAGTTTAAGTGGGGACAGGGGAAAACTGTTTTTT. Protein: CASSLSGDRGKLFF.

The chain recombines TRBV6-5 with TRBJ2-1; 8 nucleotides align to TRBD1. The CDR3 spans 13 residues. Germline assignment: CDR1 MNHEY and CDR2 SVGAGI. J was trimmed by 4 bases and V by 8 bases; bases with no gene match: 4. The CDR3 DNA is TGTGCCAGCTGGGGGACAGGTTACAATGAGCAGTTCTTC. This codes for CASWGTGYNEQFF.

The chain recombines TRBV11-2 with TRBJ2-2, with 7 bases lining up with TRBD2. This CDR3 region has 15 residues. The junction had 7 bases not matched to a gene; V was cut back by 5 bases and J by 4 bases. Germline V gene data show CDR1 as SGHAT and CDR2 as FQNNGV. In nucleotides, the CDR3 is TGTGCCAGCAGCCATTCTGGGGAGGGCACCGGGGAGCTGTTTTTT. This translates into CASSHSGEGTGELFF.

J is TRBJ1-2 and V is TRBV7-2; D is perhaps TRBD1 (6 bases). The length of the CDR3 is 15 residues. Trimming removed 0 bases from V and 6 bases from J, with 14 bases in between. Germline V gene lookup returns CDR1 SGHTA and CDR2 FQGNSA. CDR3 coding DNA: TGTGCCAGCAGCTTAGCCTTTCCCACAGGGAATGGCTACACCTTC. Residues: CASSLAFPTGNGYTF.

The chain links TRBV20-1 to TRBJ1-2; the D is unclear. Germline loops: CDR1 DFQATT, CDR2 SNEGSKA (reference sequence). CDR3 length: 10 amino acids. Deletions cut 6 bases from V and 4 bases from J, with 6 bases between. CDR3 loop: CSAFFYGYTF. In nucleotides, the CDR3 is TGCAGTGCCTTCTTCTATGGCTACACCTTC.

The chain recombines TRBV5-1 with TRBJ1-1; 11 bases match TRBD1. The V gene end was trimmed by 0 bases and the J gene end by 5 bases; junction bases not matched to a gene: 9. Germline-derived CDR1 and CDR2 are SGHRS and YFSETQ. This CDR3 region has 17 residues. CDR3 in amino acids: CASSLAQDRGLGTEAFF. The CDR3 bases are TGCGCCAGCAGCTTGGCCCAGGACAGGGGGCTGGGGACTGAAGCTTTCTTT.

Concerning this clone: The sample contains more than one DNA sequence encoding this CDR3. The CDR3 reads CASSPTGGGNSPLHF. CDR3 nucleotide sequence: TGCGCCAGCAGCCCGACGGGGGGCGGGAATTCACCCCTCCACTTT. The chain is built from TRBV5-1 and TRBJ1-6, with TRBD1 as a possible D gene (6 bases). Looked up from germline, CDR1 is SGHRS and CDR2 is YFSETQ. CDR3 length: 15 residues. V shed 4 bases and J shed 7 bases, with 15 bases lying between them.

The chain combines TRBV10-3 with TRBJ1-1, with D perhaps matching TRBD1 (6 bases). Trimming took off 7 bases at V and 1 base at J, with 16 bases between the two ends. Germline CDR1 is ENHRY and CDR2 is SYGVKD. This CDR3 has 15 amino acids. The CDR3 is CAIKLGGLRNTEAFF. CDR3 in DNA: TGTGCCATCAAATTAGGGGGACTAAGGAACACTGAAGCTTTCTTT.

The chain uses TRBV2 and TRBJ1-2; TRBD1 agrees at 11 bases. The CDR3 covers 15 residues. With 5 bases clipped from V and 4 bases from J, the junction kept 6 bases outside the gene matches. Per the germline V gene, CDR1 is SNHLY and CDR2 is FYNNEI. CDR3 in amino acids: CASSPGTGGGYGYTF. For the CDR3, the DNA is TGTGCCAGCAGTCCCGGGACAGGGGGAGGCTATGGCTACACCTTC.

This chain links TRBV7-9 with TRBJ1-5, with D possibly matching TRBD1 (6 bases). The V end lost 5 bases, the J end lost 5 bases, and 13 bases lay between the germline ends. CDR1 and CDR2 (germline): SEHNR, FQNEAQ (reference sequence). This CDR3 spans 14 amino acids. The CDR3 sequence: CASSANRVDQPQHF. For the CDR3, the DNA is TGTGCCAGCAGCGCGAACAGGGTTGATCAGCCCCAGCATTTT.

This clone was recorded a few times. The gene calls are TRBV6-4 and TRBJ2-1; TRBD1 matches 11 bases. The CDR3 is made up of 13 amino acids. Germline CDR1 and CDR2: MRHNA and SNTAGT. After removal of 6 bases from V and 14 bases from J, the junction contained 9 bases not matched to a gene. The CDR3: CASSPGQGVPKFF. DNA of the CDR3: TGTGCCAGCAGCCCGGGACAGGGGGTTCCTAAGTTCTTC.

The rearrangement joins TRBV9 to TRBJ1-1; possible D gene TRBD1, 6 bases. CDR3 length equals 15 residues. Between the trimmed V and J ends, which lost 6 bases and 0 bases, there was a span of 15 bases. Looked up from germline, CDR1 is SGDLS and CDR2 is YYNGEE. The CDR3 here is CASNPTGFVNTEAFF. CDR3 nucleotides: TGTGCCAGCAATCCAACAGGGTTTGTGAACACTGAAGCTTTCTTT.

In this sample, this clone turned up once. In nucleotides, the CDR3 is TGTGCCAGCAGTGACTCCGGTGAGAGGCAGGGGAACTATGGCTACACCTTC. It encodes CASSDSGERQGNYGYTF. The chain links TRBV6-4 to TRBJ1-2, with D maybe TRBD1 (6 bases). The ends were cut back, 0 bases at V and 2 bases at J, with 16 bases in the middle. Germline loops: CDR1 MRHNA, CDR2 SNTAGT. The CDR3 runs to 17 residues.